These T cell receptor beta chains were read from a single sample in a study of memory CD4+ T cells and cytomegalovirus serostatus. The method was immunoSEQ multiplex PCR; TCRdb's version includes in-frame clones alone and lacks a portion of them. The sample shows some 57,000 clones, over 75% of them seen only once. Sequencing was done on a sample of memory CD4+ T cells from blood. The receptors here all came from an adult in good health and CMV-seronegative. The conserved cysteine and the conserved F or W are not part of the CDR3 here. Fields, in order: D gene, V gene, J gene, CDR3 protein. The D gene is left open where the match is weak.

>TRBD1|TRBV6-6|TRBJ1-5
ASSYQGQELNQPQH
>-|TRBV5-1|TRBJ1-6
ASSYRVDNSPLH
>-|TRBV19|TRBJ1-2
ASSMPAAYSYGYT
>-|TRBV10-3|TRBJ1-5
AISQHSGNQPQH
>TRBD1|TRBV2|TRBJ1-2
ASNRDRTNYGYT
>-|TRBV19|TRBJ2-4
ASSIAGTKNIQY
>TRBD1|TRBV5-4|TRBJ2-7
ASSLAGQGSYEQY
>TRBD2|TRBV5-4|TRBJ2-5
ASSSGTSGARRETQY
>-|TRBV15|TRBJ2-4
ATSQGGAGGGNIQY
>TRBD1|TRBV11-2|TRBJ1-5
ASSLEGTGGQPQH
>TRBD1|TRBV7-8|TRBJ2-1
ASSLLGQGASEQF
>-|TRBV30|TRBJ2-4
AWSEGILAKNIQY
>-|TRBV5-5|TRBJ1-5
ASSLGGRDQPQH
>TRBD1|TRBV28|TRBJ1-5
ASSIRGIVQPQH
>-|TRBV11-2|TRBJ2-7
ASSFDSSYEQY
>-|TRBV7-8|TRBJ1-2
ASSLDGNYGYT
>-|TRBV7-3|TRBJ2-7
ASSPGPQSYEQY
>-|TRBV5-1|TRBJ2-3
ASSLVGRGTDTQY
>-|TRBV12-5|TRBJ1-1
ASGLVIGQPMTEAF
>-|TRBV4-2|TRBJ1-5
ASSQDGYQPQH
>-|TRBV4-1|TRBJ2-5
ASSQELRTPPGTQY
>-|TRBV28|TRBJ2-7
ASSLIRGEQY
>TRBD2|TRBV15|TRBJ2-2
ATSRARGGVGTGELF
>-|TRBV19|TRBJ1-2
ASSTPVRRTARNYGYT
>TRBD1|TRBV7-3|TRBJ1-1
ASSQQGARTEAF
>TRBD1|TRBV19|TRBJ2-5
ASSMGSGQKY
>TRBD2|TRBV7-9|TRBJ2-1
ASSTSGPWDEQF